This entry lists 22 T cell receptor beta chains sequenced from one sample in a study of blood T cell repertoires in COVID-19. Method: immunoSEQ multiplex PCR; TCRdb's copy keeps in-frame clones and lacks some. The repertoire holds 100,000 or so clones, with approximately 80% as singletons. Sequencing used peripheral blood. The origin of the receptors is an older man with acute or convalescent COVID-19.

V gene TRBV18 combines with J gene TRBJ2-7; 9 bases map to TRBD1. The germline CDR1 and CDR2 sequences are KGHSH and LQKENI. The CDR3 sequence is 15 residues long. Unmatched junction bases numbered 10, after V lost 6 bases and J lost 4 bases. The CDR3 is CASSYGQGKDYEQYF. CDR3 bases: TGTGCCAGCTCTTACGGACAGGGGAAAGATTACGAGCAGTACTTC.

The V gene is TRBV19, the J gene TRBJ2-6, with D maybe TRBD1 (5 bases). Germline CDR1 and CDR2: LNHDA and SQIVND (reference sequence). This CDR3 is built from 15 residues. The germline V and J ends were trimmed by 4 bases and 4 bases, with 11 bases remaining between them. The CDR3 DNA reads TGTGCCAGTAGTAACAGGTCGCGCGGGGCCAACGTCCTGACTTTC. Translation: CASSNRSRGANVLTF.

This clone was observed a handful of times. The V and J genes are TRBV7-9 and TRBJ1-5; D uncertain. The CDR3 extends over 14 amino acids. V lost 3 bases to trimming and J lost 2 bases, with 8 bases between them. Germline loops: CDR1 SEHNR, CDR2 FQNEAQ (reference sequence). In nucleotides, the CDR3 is TGTGCCAGCAGCTTCGGCCAGGGCAATCAGCCCCAGCATTTT. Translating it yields CASSFGQGNQPQHF.

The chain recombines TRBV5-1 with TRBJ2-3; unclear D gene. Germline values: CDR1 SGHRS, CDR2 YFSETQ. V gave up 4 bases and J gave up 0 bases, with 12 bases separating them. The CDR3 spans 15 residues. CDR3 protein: CASSEYSFSTDTQYF. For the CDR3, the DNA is TGCGCCAGCAGCGAGTACAGCTTTAGCACAGATACGCAGTATTTT.

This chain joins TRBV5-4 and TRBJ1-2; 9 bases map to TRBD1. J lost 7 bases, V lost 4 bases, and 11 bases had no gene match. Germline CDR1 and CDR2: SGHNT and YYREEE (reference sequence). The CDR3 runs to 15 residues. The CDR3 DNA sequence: TGTGCCAGCAGCCCGACACCACAGGGGGCGGGTGGCTACACCTTC. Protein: CASSPTPQGAGGYTF.

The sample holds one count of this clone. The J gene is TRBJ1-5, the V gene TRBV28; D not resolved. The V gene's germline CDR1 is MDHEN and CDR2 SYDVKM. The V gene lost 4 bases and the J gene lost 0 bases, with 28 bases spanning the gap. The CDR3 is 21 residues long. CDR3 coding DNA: TGTGCCAGCAGTTCCTTTGCAACGCATCCGGGAGTCGGGTATAGCAATCAGCCCCAGCATTTT. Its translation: CASSSFATHPGVGYSNQPQHF.

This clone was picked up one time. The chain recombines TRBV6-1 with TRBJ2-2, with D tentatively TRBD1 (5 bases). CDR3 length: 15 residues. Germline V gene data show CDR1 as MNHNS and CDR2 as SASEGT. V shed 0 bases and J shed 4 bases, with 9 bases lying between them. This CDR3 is CASSEAGHPTGELFF. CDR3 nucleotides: TGTGCCAGCAGTGAAGCAGGACACCCCACCGGGGAGCTGTTTTTT.

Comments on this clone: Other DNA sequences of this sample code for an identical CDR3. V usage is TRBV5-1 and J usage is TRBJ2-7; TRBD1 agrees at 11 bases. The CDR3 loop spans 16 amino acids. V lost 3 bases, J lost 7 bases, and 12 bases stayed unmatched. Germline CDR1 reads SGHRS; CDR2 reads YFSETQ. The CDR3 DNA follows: TGCGCCAGCAGCTGGAATGTTGGACAGGGGGCACCTGAGCAGTACTTC. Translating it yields CASSWNVGQGAPEQYF.

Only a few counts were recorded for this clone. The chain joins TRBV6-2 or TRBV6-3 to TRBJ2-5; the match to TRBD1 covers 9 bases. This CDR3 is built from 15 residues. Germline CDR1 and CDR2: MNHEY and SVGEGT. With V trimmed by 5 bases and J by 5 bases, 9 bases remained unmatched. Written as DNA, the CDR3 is TGTGCCAGCAGTAAAGGGACAGGGAGAGGGGAGACCCAGTACTTC. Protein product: CASSKGTGRGETQYF.

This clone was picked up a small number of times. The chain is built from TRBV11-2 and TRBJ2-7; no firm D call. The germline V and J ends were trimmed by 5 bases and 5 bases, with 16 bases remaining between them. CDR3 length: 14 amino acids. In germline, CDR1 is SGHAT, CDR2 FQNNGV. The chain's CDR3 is CASSPPPLSHEQYF. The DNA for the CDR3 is TGTGCCAGCAGCCCACCCCCATTGAGCCACGAGCAGTACTTC.

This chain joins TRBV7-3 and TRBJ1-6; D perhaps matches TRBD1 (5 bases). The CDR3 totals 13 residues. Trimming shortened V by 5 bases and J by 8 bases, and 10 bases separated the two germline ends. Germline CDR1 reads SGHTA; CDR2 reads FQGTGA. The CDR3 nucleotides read TGTGCCAGCAGCGCTCGACAGTATTCACCCCTCCACTTT. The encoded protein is CASSARQYSPLHF.

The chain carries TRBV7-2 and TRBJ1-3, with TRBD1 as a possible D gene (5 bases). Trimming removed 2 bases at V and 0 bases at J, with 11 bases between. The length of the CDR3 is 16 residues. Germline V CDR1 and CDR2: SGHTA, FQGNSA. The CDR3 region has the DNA TGTGCCAGCAGCTTATATCGACAGAACTCTGGAAACACCATATATTTT. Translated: CASSLYRQNSGNTIYF.

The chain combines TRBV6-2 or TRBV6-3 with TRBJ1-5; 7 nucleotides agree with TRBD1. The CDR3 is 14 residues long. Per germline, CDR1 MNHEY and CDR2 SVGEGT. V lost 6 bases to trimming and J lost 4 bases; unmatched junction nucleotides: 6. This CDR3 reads CASSRDSSNQPQHF. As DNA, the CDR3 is TGTGCCAGCAGCCGGGACAGCTCTAATCAGCCCCAGCATTTT.

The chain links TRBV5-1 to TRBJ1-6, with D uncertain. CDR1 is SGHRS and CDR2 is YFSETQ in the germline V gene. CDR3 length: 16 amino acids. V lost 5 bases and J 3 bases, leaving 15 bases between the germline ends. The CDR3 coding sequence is TGCGCCAGCAGTGGTGGACTGGGGAACTATAATTCACCCCTCCACTTT. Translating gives CASSGGLGNYNSPLHF.

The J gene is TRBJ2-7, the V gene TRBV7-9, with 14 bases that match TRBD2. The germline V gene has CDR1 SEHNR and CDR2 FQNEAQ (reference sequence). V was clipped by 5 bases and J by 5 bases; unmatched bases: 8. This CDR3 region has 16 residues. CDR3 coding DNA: TGTGCCAGCAGCCTTGGACTAGCGGGAGGTATCGACGAGCAGTACTTC. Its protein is CASSLGLAGGIDEQYF.

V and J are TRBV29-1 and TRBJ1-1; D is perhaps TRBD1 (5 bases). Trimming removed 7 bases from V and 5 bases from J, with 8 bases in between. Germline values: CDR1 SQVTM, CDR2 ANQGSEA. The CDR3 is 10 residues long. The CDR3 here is CSAGGTEAFF. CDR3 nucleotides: TGCAGCGCCGGGGGGACTGAAGCTTTCTTT.

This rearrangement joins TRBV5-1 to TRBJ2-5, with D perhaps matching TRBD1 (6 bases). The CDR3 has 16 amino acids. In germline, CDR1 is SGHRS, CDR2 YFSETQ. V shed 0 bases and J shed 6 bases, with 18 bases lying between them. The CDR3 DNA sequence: TGCGCCAGCAGCTTGGCCCCTACAGGGCGTCGGAAGACCCAGTACTTC. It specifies CASSLAPTGRRKTQYF.

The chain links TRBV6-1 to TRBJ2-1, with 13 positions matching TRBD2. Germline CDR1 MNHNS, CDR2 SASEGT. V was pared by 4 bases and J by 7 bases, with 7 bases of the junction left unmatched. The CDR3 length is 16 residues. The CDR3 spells CASSVGLAGSPNEQFF. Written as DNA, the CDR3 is TGTGCCAGCAGTGTGGGACTAGCGGGGAGCCCTAATGAGCAGTTCTTC.

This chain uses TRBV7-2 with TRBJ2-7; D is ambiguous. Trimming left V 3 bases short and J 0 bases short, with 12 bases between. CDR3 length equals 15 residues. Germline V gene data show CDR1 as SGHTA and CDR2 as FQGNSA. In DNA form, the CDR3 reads TGTGCCAGCAGCTTGGGCTTTTCGAGCTCCTACGAGCAGTACTTC. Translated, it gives CASSLGFSSSYEQYF.

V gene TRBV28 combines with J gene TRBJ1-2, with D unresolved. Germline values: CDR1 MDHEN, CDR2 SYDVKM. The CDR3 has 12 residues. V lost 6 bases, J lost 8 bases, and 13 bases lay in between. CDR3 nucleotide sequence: TGTGCCAGCAGAACCGGTCAGGAAGGCTACACCTTC. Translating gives CASRTGQEGYTF.

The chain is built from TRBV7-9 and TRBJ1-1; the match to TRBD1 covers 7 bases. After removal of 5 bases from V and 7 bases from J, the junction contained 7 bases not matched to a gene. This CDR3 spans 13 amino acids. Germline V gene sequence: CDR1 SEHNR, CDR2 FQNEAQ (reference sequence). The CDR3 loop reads CASSPDRNSEAFF. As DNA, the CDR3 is TGTGCCAGCAGCCCGGACAGGAATAGTGAAGCTTTCTTT.

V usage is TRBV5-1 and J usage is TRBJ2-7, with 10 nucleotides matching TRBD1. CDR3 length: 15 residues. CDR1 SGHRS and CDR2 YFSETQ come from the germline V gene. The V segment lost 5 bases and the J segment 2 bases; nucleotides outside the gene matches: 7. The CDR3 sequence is CASRLSGTGAYEQYF. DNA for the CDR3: TGCGCCAGCAGGTTAAGCGGGACAGGGGCCTACGAGCAGTACTTC. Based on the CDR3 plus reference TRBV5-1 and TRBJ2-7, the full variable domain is KAGVTQTPRYLIKTRGQQVTLSCSPISGHRSVSWYQQTPGQGLQFLFEYFSETQRNKGNFPGRFSGRQFSNSRSEMNVSTLELGDSALYLCASRLSGTGAYEQYFGPGTRLTVT.